Given below is one T cell receptor beta chain in context. This entry belongs to a study of blood T cell repertoires in COVID-19. This CDR3 contains 16 residues. The germline V and J ends were trimmed by 0 bases and 0 bases, with 10 bases remaining between them. Looked up from germline, CDR1 is SGDLS and CDR2 is YYNGEE. The protocol was immunoSEQ multiplex PCR, while the TCRdb copy is restricted to in-frame clones and leaves out a portion. The profile shows roughly 40,000 clones, about 86% of them singletons. This chain uses TRBV9 with TRBJ1-3; tentatively, D is TRBD1 (5 bases). This sequence originates from a man aged 35 to 55 with active COVID-19. Sequences were obtained from peripheral blood. CDR3 DNA sequence: TGTGCCAGCAGCGTAGCTCAGGGCCTCTCTGGAAACACCATATATTTT. It specifies CASSVAQGLSGNTIYF.